This TCR beta chain comes out of a study of control samples from healthy donors and cancer patients. Germline V CDR1 and CDR2: MDHEN, SYDVKM. V was trimmed by 0 bases and J by 0 bases, leaving 3 bases between them. This CDR3 comprises 14 residues. The repertoire was sequenced with immunoSEQ multiplex PCR; TCRdb's copy has only in-frame clones and lacks some. The data contain approximately 170,000 clones, around nine tenths of them singletons. The specimen was blood. The TCR originated in a woman in her twenties or thirties in good health. V usage is TRBV28 and J usage is TRBJ1-5, with D hard to call. The CDR3 DNA reads as TGTGCCAGCAGTTTATGGGGTAGCAATCAGCCCCAGCATTTT. Its protein is CASSLWGSNQPQHF.